What follows describes a single TCR beta chain. What it binds is not known. The sample comes from a study of shared clonotypes between healthy human individuals. At a deep level, the assay was run. The DNA input per sorted-subset replicate PCR was roughly 180 ng, corresponding to 30,000 or so T cell genomes. The repertoire was sequenced with immunoSEQ multiplex PCR; TCRdb's copy has only in-frame clones and lacks some. This table has millions of clones, around 95% appearing once. Notes on the study in general: Blood was the only sampled material, and tissue repertoires likely differ. Between a handful of donors, naive CD4 clonotypes were shared at a level of about 5%.

CDR1 is MNHEY, CDR2 SVGAGI, per germline. The CDR3 covers 15 residues. The trim removed 5 bases at V and 5 bases at J, leaving 2 bases unmatched. Source material: naive CD4+ T cells sorted from blood. Subset indicated: CD45RA+ positively selected. The receptor was isolated from a man aged 18 to 35 in good health. The chain uses TRBV6-5 and TRBJ2-3; 15 positions agree with TRBD2. The CDR3 nucleotides are TGTGCCAGCAGTATGGGACTAGCGGGGGGAGATACGCAGTATTTT. This sequence encodes CASSMGLAGGDTQYF.